The next 28 T cell receptor beta chains were all read from a single sample in a study of cytomegalovirus exposure and HLA in healthy donors. Clones were sequenced by immunoSEQ multiplex PCR, and TCRdb holds only the in-frame ones, with some missing. Here the sample spans more than 250,000 clones, 90% being singletons. Source material: PBMCs. The receptors were gathered from a woman aged 25 to 45 in good health and CMV-seronegative.

This chain connects TRBV4-1 to TRBJ2-7, with 7 bases fitting TRBD1. The junction had 13 bases not matched to a gene; V was cut back by 4 bases and J by 4 bases. The V gene's germline CDR1 is MGHRA and CDR2 YSYEKL. This CDR3 contains 16 residues. CDR3: CASSLDGTAVLYEQYF. The CDR3 DNA follows: TGCGCCAGCAGCCTCGACGGGACAGCGGTTTTATACGAGCAGTACTTC.

The chain has TRBV28 and TRBJ2-5, with unresolved D. Trimming removed 6 bases at V and 4 bases at J, with 6 bases between. There are 11 residues in the CDR3. In germline, CDR1 is MDHEN, CDR2 SYDVKM. DNA for the CDR3: TGTGCCAGCAGGCGCACAGAGACCCAGTACTTC. Translated, it gives CASRRTETQYF.

The V and J genes are TRBV4-3 and TRBJ2-1; D perhaps matches TRBD2 (6 bases). Germline CDR1 reads LGHNA; CDR2 reads YSLEER. V gave up 3 bases and J gave up 2 bases, with 14 bases separating them. The CDR3 loop spans 16 amino acids. CDR3 residues: CASSHDRDLAYNEQFF. CDR3 sequence (DNA): TGCGCCAGCAGCCACGACCGGGACTTAGCCTACAATGAGCAGTTCTTC.

The rearrangement links TRBV29-1 to TRBJ1-1; D not resolved. Trimming took 2 bases from V and 2 from J, leaving 15 bases between them. Germline-derived CDR1 and CDR2 are SQVTM and ANQGSEA. The CDR3 loop spans 15 amino acids. CDR3 sequence (DNA): TGCAGCGTTGAAACTGTGAGAACGGCTAACACTGAAGCTTTCTTT. It is translated as CSVETVRTANTEAFF.

The CDR3 spells CASSRTVNTEAFF. The CDR3 DNA follows: TGTGCCAGTTCTCGGACTGTGAACACTGAAGCTTTCTTT. The chain couples TRBV6-1 to TRBJ1-1; D is undetermined. Trimming took off 9 bases at V and 0 bases at J, with 11 bases between the two ends. This CDR3 comprises 13 residues. The V gene's germline CDR1 is MNHNS and CDR2 SASEGT.

J is TRBJ2-5 and V is TRBV27; no definite D call. Trimming took off 3 bases at V and 2 bases at J, with 13 bases between the two ends. Germline V gene data show CDR1 as MNHEY and CDR2 as SMNVEV (reference sequence). The CDR3 loop spans 15 amino acids. DNA for the CDR3: TGTGCCAGCAGTTTTGGTCGGGCGTATCAAGAGACCCAGTACTTC. It translates to CASSFGRAYQETQYF.

This chain connects TRBV11-2 to TRBJ2-5; 7 positions match TRBD2. Germline V gives CDR1 SGHAT, CDR2 FQNNGV. The CDR3 sequence is 16 residues long. V lost 1 base and J lost 4; bases outside the gene matches: 9. CDR3 protein: CASSLVLGGSGETQYF. CDR3 in DNA: TGTGCCAGCAGCTTAGTGCTCGGCGGGAGTGGAGAGACCCAGTACTTC.

This clone was picked up one time. The CDR3 is CASSEAGGANQPQHF. As DNA, the CDR3 is TGTGCCAGCAGTGAAGCGGGAGGGGCTAATCAGCCCCAGCATTTT. This chain uses TRBV2 with TRBJ1-5; D is possibly TRBD1 (5 bases). V was trimmed by 0 bases and J by 4 bases, leaving 10 bases between them. Per the germline V gene, CDR1 is SNHLY and CDR2 is FYNNEI. The CDR3 has 15 residues.

The chain uses TRBV7-9 and TRBJ2-7; D possibly corresponds to TRBD2 (5 bases). Per germline, CDR1 SEHNR and CDR2 FQNEAQ (reference sequence). The CDR3 is made up of 13 amino acids. Trimming took 5 bases from V and 3 from J, leaving 11 bases between them. CDR3 amino acids: CASSPTGFYEQYF. CDR3 sequence (DNA): TGTGCCAGCAGCCCGACGGGGTTCTACGAGCAGTACTTC. Full variable domain (outside the CDR3, taken from reference TRBV7-9 and TRBJ2-7): DTGVSQNPRHKITKRGQNVTFRCDPISEHNRLYWYRQTLGQGPEFLTYFQNEAQLEKSRLLSDRFSAERPKGSFSTLEIQRTEQGDSAMYLCASSPTGFYEQYFGPGTRLTVT.

This clone has a handful of counts. V usage is TRBV9 and J usage is TRBJ2-6; D is perhaps TRBD1 (5 bases). Deletions cut 0 bases from V and 4 bases from J, with 8 bases between. This CDR3 is 15 amino acids long. CDR1 and CDR2 (germline): SGDLS, YYNGEE. For the CDR3, the DNA is TGTGCCAGCAGCGTAGGGACACTGGGGGCCAACGTCCTGACTTTC. It is translated as CASSVGTLGANVLTF.

This chain links TRBV28 with TRBJ2-7; the match to TRBD1 covers 7 bases. CDR1 and CDR2 (germline): MDHEN, SYDVKM. The J segment lost 7 bases and the V segment lost 2 bases, leaving 8 bases of the junction unmatched. CDR3 length equals 14 residues. The CDR3 DNA reads as TGTGCCAGCAGTTTAACCAACAGGGGCCAAGAGCAGTACTTC. This codes for CASSLTNRGQEQYF.

The chain combines TRBV9 with TRBJ1-1; 8 bases match TRBD1. Germline V gene sequence: CDR1 SGDLS, CDR2 YYNGEE. This CDR3 spans 18 amino acids. J was trimmed by 5 bases and V by 4 bases; bases with no gene match: 19. CDR3 loop: CASSPGGVNRGTWTEAFF. CDR3 nucleotide sequence: TGTGCCAGCAGCCCCGGGGGGGTGAACAGGGGGACGTGGACTGAAGCTTTCTTT.

The chain is built from TRBV4-3 and TRBJ1-4; 9 bases line up with TRBD1. The CDR3 contains 15 residues. J lost 5 bases, V lost 2 bases, and 3 bases had no gene match. Germline CDR1 and CDR2: LGHNA and YSLEER. Here the CDR3 DNA reads TGCGCCAGCAGCCAACCGGGGACAGGGAATGAAAAACTGTTTTTT. Translating gives CASSQPGTGNEKLFF.

The table lists this clone with a few counts. The rearrangement joins TRBV6-1 to TRBJ1-1; D unclear. Trimming took 4 bases from V and 0 from J, leaving 6 bases between them. Germline values: CDR1 MNHNS, CDR2 SASEGT. The length of the CDR3 is 13 residues. CDR3 amino acids: CASSVGMNTEAFF. The CDR3 nucleotides are TGTGCCAGCAGTGTGGGGATGAACACTGAAGCTTTCTTT.

Only one count was recorded for this clone. The V and J genes are TRBV4-3 and TRBJ2-7; D is unclear. This CDR3 is 13 amino acids long. Trimming left V 4 bases short and J 3 bases short, with 10 bases between. The germline gives CDR1 LGHNA, CDR2 YSLEER. CDR3 nucleotide sequence: TGCGCCAGCAGCCTCCAACAAAACTACGAGCAGTACTTC. Translating gives CASSLQQNYEQYF.

The rearrangement links TRBV19 to TRBJ2-1, with a weak D call TRBD2 (5 bases). Germline loops: CDR1 LNHDA, CDR2 SQIVND (reference sequence). The CDR3 consists of 14 residues. The V gene lost 3 bases and the J gene lost 1 base, with 7 bases spanning the gap. CDR3 sequence: CASSIGGSYNEQFF. DNA of the CDR3: TGTGCCAGTAGTATCGGCGGGTCCTACAATGAGCAGTTCTTC.

This clone has just a few counts. The V gene is TRBV2, the J gene TRBJ2-7; the match to TRBD1 covers 8 bases. The CDR3 spans 14 residues. The V gene's germline CDR1 is SNHLY and CDR2 FYNNEI. V was clipped by 4 bases and J by 2 bases; unmatched bases: 4. The CDR3 nucleotides are TGTGCCAGCAGTGGGGGACAGGCTACCTACGAGCAGTACTTC. Protein: CASSGGQATYEQYF.

This rearrangement joins TRBV7-3 to TRBJ2-1; possibly TRBD2 for D (6 bases). CDR3 length equals 14 residues. Trimming took 4 bases from V and 4 from J, leaving 11 bases between them. From germline, CDR1 is SGHTA and CDR2 FQGTGA. Here the CDR3 reads CASSSGLLYNEQFF. CDR3 DNA: TGTGCCAGCAGCTCGGGACTCCTGTACAATGAGCAGTTCTTC. The full variable domain, completed using reference TRBV7-3 and TRBJ2-1, is GAGVSQTPSNKVTEKGKYVELRCDPISGHTALYWYRQSLGQGPEFLIYFQGTGAADDSGLPNDRFFAVRPEGSVSTLKIQRTERGDSAVYLCASSSGLLYNEQFFGPGTRLTVL.

The rearrangement uses TRBV25-1 and TRBJ1-4; 9 positions agree with TRBD1. The V segment lost 7 bases and the J segment 7 bases; nucleotides outside the gene matches: 7. The germline V gene has CDR1 MGHDK and CDR2 SYGVNS. The CDR3 is 14 residues long. The CDR3 coding sequence is TGTGCCAGCACCGCACAGGGGGCCGGTGAAAAACTGTTTTTT. Its translation is CASTAQGAGEKLFF. Full variable domain (outside the CDR3, taken from reference TRBV25-1 and TRBJ1-4): EADIYQTPRYLVIGTGKKITLECSQTMGHDKMYWYQQDPGMELHLIHYSYGVNSTEKGDLSSESTVSRIRTEHFPLTLESARPSHTSQYLCASTAQGAGEKLFFGSGTQLSVL.

The chain carries TRBV18 and TRBJ2-7; 10 bases agree with TRBD2. CDR1 and CDR2 from the germline V gene are KGHSH and LQKENI. The CDR3 is made up of 16 amino acids. Germline trimming cut 0 bases from V and 2 bases from J; bases unmatched to any gene: 4. CDR3 region: CASSPPTSGYTYEQYF. Here the CDR3 DNA reads TGTGCCAGCTCACCACCGACTAGCGGGTATACCTACGAGCAGTACTTC.

The chain uses TRBV6-4 and TRBJ2-3; D possibly corresponds to TRBD1 (6 bases). Germline values: CDR1 MRHNA, CDR2 SNTAGT. The V gene lost 6 bases and the J gene lost 3 bases, with 10 bases spanning the gap. This CDR3 comprises 13 residues. The CDR3 coding sequence is TGTGCCAGCAGGCAACAGGGTACAGATACGCAGTATTTT. Protein: CASRQQGTDTQYF.

V usage is TRBV7-2 and J usage is TRBJ2-7; 7 bases line up with TRBD2. Germline assignment: CDR1 SGHTA and CDR2 FQGNSA. The junction had 5 bases not matched to a gene; V was cut back by 1 base and J by 2 bases. The CDR3 runs to 15 residues. The CDR3 nucleotides read TGTGCCAGCAGCTTAGGGGAGGGTTCCACCTACGAGCAGTACTTC. It yields the protein CASSLGEGSTYEQYF.

V gene TRBV19 combines with J gene TRBJ1-2, with 8 bases fitting TRBD1. Germline CDR1 LNHDA, CDR2 SQIVND (reference sequence). The CDR3 consists of 14 residues. V lost 5 bases, J lost 8 bases, and 10 bases stayed unmatched. CDR3 DNA sequence: TGTGCCAGTAGTGCTATCGGGACAGGAATCGGCTACACCTTC. Protein: CASSAIGTGIGYTF.

As regards this clone: Other DNA sequences in this specimen translate into the identical CDR3. The chain recombines TRBV5-6 with TRBJ2-5; a weak D match, TRBD1 (5 bases). The germline V gene encodes CDR1 SGHDT and CDR2 YYEEEE. CDR3 length: 14 residues. The ends were cut back, 0 bases at V and 0 bases at J, with 6 bases in the middle. CDR3: CASSLDRYQETQYF. DNA for the CDR3: TGTGCCAGCAGCTTGGACAGGTACCAAGAGACCCAGTACTTC.

The chain has TRBV6-1 and TRBJ2-1; the match to TRBD2 covers 8 bases. The trim removed 8 bases at V and 9 bases at J, leaving 12 bases unmatched. CDR1 and CDR2 (germline): MNHNS, SASEGT. The CDR3 contains 14 residues. The chain's CDR3 is CASLSGLSGSEQFF. As DNA, the CDR3 is TGTGCCAGCTTATCCGGATTAAGCGGGAGTGAGCAGTTCTTC.

J is TRBJ2-7 and V is TRBV6-5; a possible D gene is TRBD2 (6 bases). The CDR3 spans 12 residues. V lost 6 bases to trimming and J lost 5 bases, with 11 bases between them. In germline, CDR1 is MNHEY, CDR2 SVGAGI. CDR3: CASRSTSHEQYF. The CDR3 DNA follows: TGTGCCAGCAGGTCAACTAGCCACGAGCAGTACTTC.

V usage is TRBV5-6 and J usage is TRBJ2-1; perhaps TRBD2 as D (6 bases). V dropped 3 bases and J dropped 9 bases, with 10 bases sitting between them. CDR1 is SGHDT, CDR2 YYEEEE, per germline. The length of the CDR3 is 12 residues. As DNA, the CDR3 is TGTGCCAGCAGCTACGCCGGGAGTGAGCAGTTCTTC. Protein: CASSYAGSEQFF.

This chain joins TRBV7-9 and TRBJ1-2; maybe TRBD1 (6 bases). This CDR3 comprises 15 residues. Between the trimmed V and J ends, which lost 0 bases and 6 bases, there was a span of 14 bases. Germline V gene sequence: CDR1 SEHNR, CDR2 FQNEAQ (reference sequence). The CDR3 protein is CASSLALKAGDGYTF. Written as DNA, the CDR3 is TGTGCCAGCAGCTTAGCGCTAAAGGCAGGGGATGGCTACACCTTC.